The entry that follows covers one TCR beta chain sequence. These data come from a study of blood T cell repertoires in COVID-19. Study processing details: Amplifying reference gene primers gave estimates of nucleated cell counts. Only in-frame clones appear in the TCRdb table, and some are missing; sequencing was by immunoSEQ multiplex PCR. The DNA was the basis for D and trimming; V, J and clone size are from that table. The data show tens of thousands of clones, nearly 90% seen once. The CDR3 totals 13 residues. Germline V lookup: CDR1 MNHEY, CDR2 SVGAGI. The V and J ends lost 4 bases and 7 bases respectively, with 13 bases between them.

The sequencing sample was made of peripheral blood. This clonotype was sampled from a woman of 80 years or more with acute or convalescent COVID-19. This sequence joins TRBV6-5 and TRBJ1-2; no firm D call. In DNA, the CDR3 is TGTGCCAGCAGTTCCCGAGTAATTCGTGGCTACACCTTC. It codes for CASSSRVIRGYTF.